This T cell receptor beta chain was observed in a study of human T cells and chemical hapten exposure. At the level of the study: Per-sample variation in TCR yield stemmed mainly from small pooled library volume differences.

There are a few counts of this clonotype. TCRdb reprocessed the RACE reads with MiXCR, giving one entry per CDR3 protein. The table has tens of thousands of distinct CDR3 sequences, roughly a tenth seen once. This CDR3 spans 14 amino acids. This sample's time point: pre-sensitization, week 0. The treatment was: therapeutic diphenylcyclopropenone sensitization with weekly scalp DPC. Drawing of blood took place ahead of applying each patch test. Unfractionated whole blood was the source from which total RNA was extracted. This specimen was whole blood, taken in connection with sensitization to the hapten diphenylcyclopropenone (DPC). This chain links TRBV21-1 with TRBJ1-5; the table's D call, TRBD1, was not checked against the DNA. TRBV21-1 is given as a pseudogene. This TCR was recovered from a woman aged 40 to 50 with alopecia areata. Some clones in this sample may be carry-over from other donors' samples. CDR3 in amino acids: CATNRDRIEQPQHF. In nucleotides, the CDR3 is TGTGCCACCAACCGGGACAGGATAGAACAGCCCCAGCATTTT.